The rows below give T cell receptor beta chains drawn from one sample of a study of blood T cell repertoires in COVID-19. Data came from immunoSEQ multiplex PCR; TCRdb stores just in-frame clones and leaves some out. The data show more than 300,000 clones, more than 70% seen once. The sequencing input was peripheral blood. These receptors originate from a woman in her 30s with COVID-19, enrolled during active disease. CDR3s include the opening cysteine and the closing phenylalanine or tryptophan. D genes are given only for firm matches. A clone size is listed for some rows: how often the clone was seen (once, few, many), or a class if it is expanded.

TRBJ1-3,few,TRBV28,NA,CASSLVQGLSGNTIYF,TGTGCCAGCAGTTTAGTACAGGGTCTATCGGGAAACACCATATATTTT
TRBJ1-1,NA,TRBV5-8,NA,CASSLGLRDEAFF,TGTGCCAGCAGCCTGGGGCTCAGGGATGAAGCTTTCTTT
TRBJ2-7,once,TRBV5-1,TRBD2,CATSLTGLAYEQYF,TGCGCCACTTCGCTGACAGGACTAGCTTACGAGCAGTACTTC
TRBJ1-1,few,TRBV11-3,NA,CASSLEGSNTEAFF,TGTGCCAGCAGCTTGGAGGGCTCGAACACTGAAGCTTTCTTT
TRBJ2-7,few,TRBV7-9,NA,CASGGEQYF,TGTGCCAGCGGGGGGGAGCAGTACTTC
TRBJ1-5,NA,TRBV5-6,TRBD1,CASSALSGGSNQPQHF,TGTGCCAGCAGCGCTCTTTCAGGGGGCAGCAATCAGCCCCAGCATTTT
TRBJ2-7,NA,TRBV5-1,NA,CASRKTPAGSYEQYF,TGCGCCAGCAGAAAGACCCCCGCAGGCTCCTACGAGCAGTACTTC
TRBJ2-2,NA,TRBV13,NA,CASSLGGRGELFF,TGTGCCAGCAGCTTAGGTGGGCGAGGGGAGCTGTTTTTT
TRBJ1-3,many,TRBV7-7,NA,CATHHIYGTSGNTIYF,TGTGCCACTCATCACATATATGGTACCTCTGGAAACACCATATATTTT
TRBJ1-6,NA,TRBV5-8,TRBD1,CASSPGQGAAPLHF,TGTGCCAGCAGCCCAGGACAGGGGGCTGCACCCCTCCACTTT
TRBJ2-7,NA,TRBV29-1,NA,CSVLAGSFEQYF,TGCAGCGTTTTGGCAGGGTCTTTCGAGCAGTACTTC
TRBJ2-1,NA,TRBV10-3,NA,CAISSGYEQFF,TGTGCCATCTCATCTGGCTATGAGCAGTTCTTC
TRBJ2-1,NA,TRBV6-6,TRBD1,CASRDRGVGEQFF,TGTGCCAGCCGGGACAGGGGGGTTGGTGAGCAGTTCTTC
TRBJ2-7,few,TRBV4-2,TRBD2,CASSQASGTIAYEQYF,TGTGCCAGCAGCCAAGCTAGCGGGACGATCGCCTACGAGCAGTACTTC
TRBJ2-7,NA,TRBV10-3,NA,CAISERRDYEQYF,TGTGCCATCAGTGAGAGGCGGGACTACGAGCAGTACTTC
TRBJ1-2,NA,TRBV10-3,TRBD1,CAISMDRINYGYTF,TGTGCCATCAGTATGGACAGGATAAACTATGGCTACACCTTC
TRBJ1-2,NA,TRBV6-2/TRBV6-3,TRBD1,CASSGQGLGYGYTF,TGTGCCAGCAGTGGACAGGGGCTGGGCTATGGCTACACCTTC
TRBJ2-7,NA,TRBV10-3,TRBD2,CAIGPAGPGEQYF,TGTGCCATCGGTCCAGCGGGACCCGGCGAGCAGTACTTC
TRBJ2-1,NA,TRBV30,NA,CAWSGANEQFF,TGTGCCTGGAGTGGGGCCAATGAGCAGTTCTTC
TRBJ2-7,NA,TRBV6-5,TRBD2,CASSSAGGSYEQYF,TGTGCCAGCAGCTCAGCGGGAGGGAGCTACGAGCAGTACTTC
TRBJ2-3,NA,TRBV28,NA,CASSSDTSTDTQYF,TGTGCCAGCAGTTCGGACACGAGCACAGATACGCAGTATTTT
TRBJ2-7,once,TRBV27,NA,CASSLSAWMGAGEQYF,TGTGCCAGCAGTTTATCCGCCTGGATGGGGGCCGGCGAGCAGTACTTC
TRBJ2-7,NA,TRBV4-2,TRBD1,CASSQGPLPAGGEAYEQYF,TGTGCCAGCAGCCAAGGCCCTTTGCCGGCAGGGGGCGAAGCCTACGAGCAGTACTTC
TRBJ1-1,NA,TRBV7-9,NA,CASSLAEVGSTEAFF,TGTGCCAGCAGCTTAGCGGAGGTGGGGAGCACTGAAGCTTTCTTT
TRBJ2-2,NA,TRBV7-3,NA,CASSANGGSNTGELFF,TGTGCCAGCAGCGCTAACGGGGGTTCCAACACCGGGGAGCTGTTTTTT
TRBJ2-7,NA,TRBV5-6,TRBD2,CASSLLASGTVEQYF,TGTGCCAGCAGCTTGCTGGCTAGCGGGACAGTCGAGCAGTACTTC
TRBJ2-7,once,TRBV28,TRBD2,CVTTSGPYEQYF,TGTGTCACGACTAGCGGGCCATACGAGCAGTACTTC
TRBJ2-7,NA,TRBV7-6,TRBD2,CASSRGGGGRHSYEQYF,TGTGCCAGCAGCCGAGGGGGGGGCGGGAGGCACTCCTACGAGCAGTACTTC
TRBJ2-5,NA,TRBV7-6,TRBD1,CASSSNHGTVKETQYF,TGTGCCAGCAGCTCGAACCACGGGACAGTGAAAGAGACCCAGTACTTC
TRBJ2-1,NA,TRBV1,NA,CTSSQVTSEGNEQFF,TGCACCAGCAGCCAAGTGACTAGCGAGGGCAATGAGCAGTTCTTC
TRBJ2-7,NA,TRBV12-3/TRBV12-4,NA,CASSPGQSYEQYF,TGTGCCAGCAGTCCTGGACAGTCCTACGAGCAGTACTTC
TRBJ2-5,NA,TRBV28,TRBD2,CATQAGGSQETQYF,TGTGCCACTCAAGCGGGAGGCAGTCAAGAGACCCAGTACTTC
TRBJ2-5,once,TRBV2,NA,CASSELSYQETQYF,TGTGCCAGCAGTGAATTGTCGTACCAAGAGACCCAGTACTTC
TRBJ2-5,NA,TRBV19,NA,CASSEQPWTQYF,TGTGCCAGTAGTGAACAGCCTTGGACCCAGTACTTC
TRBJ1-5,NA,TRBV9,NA,CASSVGQGGNQPQHF,TGTGCCAGCAGCGTAGGGCAGGGTGGCAATCAGCCCCAGCATTTT
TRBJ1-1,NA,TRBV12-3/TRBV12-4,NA,CASSFISRTEAFF,TGTGCCAGCAGTTTCATAAGCAGGACTGAAGCTTTCTTT
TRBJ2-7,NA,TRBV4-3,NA,CASSQDAGIYEQYF,TGCGCCAGCAGCCAAGATGCAGGGATCTACGAGCAGTACTTC
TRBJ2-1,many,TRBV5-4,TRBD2,CASSRSGLVIGNEQFF,TGTGCCAGCAGCCGCTCGGGACTAGTGATAGGCAATGAGCAGTTCTTC
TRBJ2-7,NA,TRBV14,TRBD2,CASSLLRGTSGSYEQYF,TGTGCCAGCAGCCTCCTAAGGGGGACTAGCGGTTCCTACGAGCAGTACTTC
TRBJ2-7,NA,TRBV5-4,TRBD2,CASSRDYHSSYEQYF,TGTGCCAGCAGCCGGGACTACCATTCCTCCTACGAGCAGTACTTC
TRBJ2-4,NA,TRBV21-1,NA,CASSMGLREDIQYF,TGTGCCAGCAGCATGGGGCTTAGGGAGGACATTCAGTACTTC
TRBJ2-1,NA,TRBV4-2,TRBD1,CASSHDRGHAQFF,TGTGCCAGCAGCCATGACAGGGGGCACGCGCAGTTCTTC
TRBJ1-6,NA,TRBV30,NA,CAWSQGSSSYNSPLHF,TGTGCCTGGAGTCAGGGGAGTAGCTCCTATAATTCACCCCTCCACTTT
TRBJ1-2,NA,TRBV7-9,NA,CASSYDAGYGYTF,TGTGCCAGCAGTTACGACGCAGGCTATGGCTACACCTTC
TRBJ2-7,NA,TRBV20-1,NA,CSARGDNEQYF,TGCAGTGCCAGGGGGGACAACGAGCAGTACTTC
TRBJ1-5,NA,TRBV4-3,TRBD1,CASSPDRGNNQPQHF,TGCGCCAGCAGCCCGGACAGGGGAAACAATCAGCCCCAGCATTTT
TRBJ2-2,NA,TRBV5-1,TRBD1,CASSLAGTANTGELFF,TGCGCCAGCAGCTTGGCTGGGACAGCGAACACCGGGGAGCTGTTTTTT
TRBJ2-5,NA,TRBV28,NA,CASSLVAPQETQYF,TGTGCCAGCAGTTTGGTAGCCCCTCAAGAGACCCAGTACTTC
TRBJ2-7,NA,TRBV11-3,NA,CASSAGQYYEQYF,TGTGCCAGCAGCGCGGGACAGTATTACGAGCAGTACTTC
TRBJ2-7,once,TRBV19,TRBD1,CASRPGQGSYEQYF,TGTGCCAGTAGACCGGGACAGGGTTCGTACGAGCAGTACTTC
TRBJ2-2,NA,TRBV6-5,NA,CATWKGRTGELFF,TGTGCCACCTGGAAGGGGAGGACCGGGGAGCTGTTTTTT
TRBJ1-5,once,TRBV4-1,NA,CASSQGRFNQPQHF,TGCGCCAGCAGCCAAGGTCGGTTCAATCAGCCCCAGCATTTT
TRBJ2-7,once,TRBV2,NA,CASSEWPYEQYF,TGTGCCAGCAGTGAATGGCCCTACGAGCAGTACTTC
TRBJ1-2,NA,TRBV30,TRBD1,CAWSGTVYGYTF,TGTGCCTGGTCCGGGACAGTCTATGGCTACACCTTC
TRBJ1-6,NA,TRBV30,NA,CACMPTDNSPLHF,TGTGCCTGTATGCCCACTGATAATTCACCCCTCCACTTT
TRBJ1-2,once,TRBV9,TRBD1,CASSVADRDDYGYTF,TGTGCCAGCAGCGTAGCTGACAGGGATGACTATGGCTACACCTTC
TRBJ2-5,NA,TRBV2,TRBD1,CASRDLDRGGQETQYF,TGTGCCAGCAGGGACCTGGACAGGGGAGGACAAGAGACCCAGTACTTC
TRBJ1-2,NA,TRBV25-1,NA,CASRPTGPFGLYF,TGTGCCAGCAGACCTACAGGGCCCTTCGGGCTTTACTTC
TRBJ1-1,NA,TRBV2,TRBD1,CAGQGQTVLNTEAFF,TGTGCCGGACAGGGACAGACTGTCCTGAACACTGAAGCTTTCTTT